This T cell receptor (beta chain) appears in the sequencing data of a study of T cells in Graves' hyperthyroidism and ophthalmopathy. This clonotype was counted many times. TCR beta CDR3 regions were amplified from RNA. A set of HTBI primers served as the primers for a first-round RT-PCR of the TCR CDR3. TCRdb re-analysed the multiplex PCR reads in MiXCR, keeping a single row per CDR3 protein. The data contain more than 600,000 distinct CDR3 sequences, approximately 16% of them seen just once; the ten biggest clones take up approximately 8.4%. V gave up 0 bases and J gave up 3 bases; unmatched junction bases: 0. This CDR3 has 14 amino acids. Germline V gene lookup returns CDR1 MNHEY and CDR2 SVGAGI.

V usage is TRBV6-5 and J usage is TRBJ2-3; 7 nucleotides line up with TRBD2. Sequencing input: blood. The source is a man aged 18 to 30 with Graves' hyperthyroidism. The CDR3 nucleotides are TGTGCCAGCAGTTACTCGGGGGGGACAGATACGCAGTATTTT. This translates into CASSYSGGTDTQYF.